This T cell receptor (beta chain) derives from a study of STAT3 mutations in large granular lymphocyte leukemia. Clones were read by immunoSEQ multiplex PCR, and TCRdb kept only the in-frame ones, dropping some. The repertoire has 10,000 to 15,000 clones, roughly 80% of them found once; the top ten carry under 65%. Unmatched junction bases numbered 3, after V lost 0 bases and J lost 7 bases. This CDR3 has 16 amino acids. Per germline, CDR1 SGHRS and CDR2 YFSETQ. Study results and limitations: Clonal expansion was inferred from other time points because no sample existed at each clone's first appearance. In T-cell large granular lymphocyte leukemia, about half of patients showed multiple immunodominant subclonotypes.

A word on this clone: Its antigen remains unidentified.

This TCR was recovered from a man in his 60s with T-cell large granular lymphocyte leukemia. Some clones in this sample may be carry-over from other donors' samples. Material for sequencing was peripheral blood mononuclear cells. V gene TRBV5-1 combines with J gene TRBJ2-3; 15 bases agree with TRBD2. The CDR3 loop is CASSLGTSGRVHTQYF. In nucleotides, the CDR3 is TGCGCCAGCAGCTTGGGGACTAGCGGGAGGGTGCATACGCAGTATTTT.